The rows below give T cell receptor beta chains drawn from one sample of a study of Ad26.COV2.S vaccination and SARS-CoV-2 variants. Libraries were prepared by immunoSEQ multiplex PCR; TCRdb keeps only in-frame clonotypes and omits some of them. The sample has hundreds of thousands of clones; 86% are singletons. This material consisted of peripheral blood, taken in a trial of Ad26.COV2.S vaccine versus placebo. Receptors originate from a person aged 18-60 years who received the Ad26.COV2.S COVID-19 vaccine or a placebo. CDR3s include the opening cysteine and the closing phenylalanine or tryptophan. The D gene is left open where the match is weak. Not every row has a clone size; where given, it reads once, few, many or a size class.

J: TRBJ2-3; D: NA; V: TRBV9; size: NA; CDR3: CASTPSGSSTDTQYF; DNA: TGTGCCAGCACCCCGAGCGGATCTAGCACAGATACGCAGTATTTT
J: TRBJ2-1; D: TRBD2; V: TRBV27; size: NA; CDR3: CASSRSDRSGTNEQFF; DNA: TGTGCCAGCAGCCGTTCGGATCGGAGCGGGACGAATGAGCAGTTCTTC
J: TRBJ1-6; D: NA; V: TRBV7-9; size: few; CDR3: CASTPLDSPLHF; DNA: TGTGCCAGCACCCCGTTAGATTCACCCCTCCACTTT
J: TRBJ1-1; D: TRBD1; V: TRBV7-2; size: NA; CDR3: CASSFGQGHTEAFF; DNA: TGTGCCAGCAGCTTCGGACAGGGTCACACTGAAGCTTTCTTT
J: TRBJ2-5; D: TRBD2; V: TRBV5-4; size: NA; CDR3: CASSLRGTSGEETQYF; DNA: TGTGCCAGCAGCCTAAGAGGGACTAGCGGAGAAGAGACCCAGTACTTC
J: TRBJ2-2; D: NA; V: TRBV28; size: NA; CDR3: CASSLPAGQDTGELFF; DNA: TGTGCCAGCAGTTTGCCCGCCGGGCAGGACACCGGGGAGCTGTTTTTT
J: TRBJ1-2; D: NA; V: TRBV10-3; size: once; CDR3: CAISREGDGYTF; DNA: TGTGCCATCAGCAGGGAAGGGGATGGCTACACCTTC
J: TRBJ1-2; D: NA; V: TRBV20-1; size: NA; CDR3: CSALSNYGYTF; DNA: TGCAGTGCGCTTAGTAACTATGGCTACACCTTC
J: TRBJ2-3; D: TRBD2; V: TRBV7-2; size: once; CDR3: CASSLVRFPAGGGDTQYF; DNA: TGTGCCAGCAGCTTAGTTCGTTTTCCCGCGGGGGGCGGAGATACGCAGTATTTT
J: TRBJ2-2; D: NA; V: TRBV7-9; size: NA; CDR3: CASGQKNTGELFF; DNA: TGTGCCAGCGGGCAAAAGAACACCGGGGAGCTGTTTTTT
J: TRBJ2-2; D: NA; V: TRBV18; size: NA; CDR3: CASSPPGGTGELFF; DNA: TGTGCCAGCTCACCACCGGGGGGAACCGGGGAGCTGTTTTTT
J: TRBJ2-1; D: TRBD2; V: TRBV13; size: NA; CDR3: CASSLSGTSGGLSSYNEQFF; DNA: TGTGCCAGCAGCCTCTCCGGGACTAGCGGGGGCCTGAGCTCCTACAATGAGCAGTTCTTC
J: TRBJ2-7; D: NA; V: TRBV5-1; size: NA; CDR3: CASSLGRGEGEQYF; DNA: TGCGCCAGCAGCTTGGGACGGGGTGAGGGCGAGCAGTACTTC
J: TRBJ2-3; D: NA; V: TRBV27; size: once; CDR3: CASSPTGRGGADTQYF; DNA: TGTGCCAGCAGCCCGACTGGCAGGGGGGGCGCAGATACGCAGTATTTT
J: TRBJ1-2; D: TRBD1; V: TRBV24-1; size: NA; CDR3: CATSDNRDSNYGYTF; DNA: TGTGCCACCAGTGATAATAGGGACAGCAACTATGGCTACACCTTC
J: TRBJ1-4; D: NA; V: TRBV28; size: NA; CDR3: CASSLISEKLFF; DNA: TGTGCCAGCAGTTTAATATCTGAAAAACTGTTTTTT
J: TRBJ1-3; D: TRBD1; V: TRBV10-3; size: NA; CDR3: CAISAGQGRAVHSGNTIYF; DNA: TGTGCCATCAGCGCGGGACAGGGAAGGGCTGTTCACTCTGGAAACACCATATATTTT
J: TRBJ2-2; D: TRBD1; V: TRBV5-4; size: NA; CDR3: CASRRTGRNTGELFF; DNA: TGTGCCAGCAGAAGGACAGGGCGGAACACCGGGGAGCTGTTTTTT
J: TRBJ2-7; D: NA; V: TRBV11-3; size: NA; CDR3: CASSPTRSSYEQYF; DNA: TGTGCCAGCAGCCCCACTCGAAGCTCCTACGAGCAGTACTTC
J: TRBJ2-7; D: TRBD2; V: TRBV28; size: NA; CDR3: CASSASSGGALEQYF; DNA: TGTGCCAGCAGTGCCTCTAGCGGGGGGGCTCTCGAGCAGTACTTC
J: TRBJ1-5; D: TRBD1; V: TRBV27; size: NA; CDR3: CASSPIFGTGGNDQPQHF; DNA: TGTGCCAGCAGTCCGATATTCGGGACAGGGGGCAACGATCAGCCCCAGCATTTT
J: TRBJ2-3; D: TRBD1; V: TRBV10-3; size: NA; CDR3: CAISQGQGRGYF; DNA: TGTGCCATCAGCCAAGGACAGGGGAGGGGGTATTTT
J: TRBJ1-1; D: NA; V: TRBV25-1; size: NA; CDR3: CASSRTEWTEAFF; DNA: TGTGCCAGCAGTCGGACAGAGTGGACTGAAGCTTTCTTT
J: TRBJ2-6; D: NA; V: TRBV19; size: NA; CDR3: CASSIAGQTSGANVLTF; DNA: TGTGCCAGTAGTATAGCCGGACAGACCTCTGGGGCCAACGTCCTGACTTTC
J: TRBJ2-7; D: NA; V: TRBV24-1; size: NA; CDR3: CATLGVGTYEQYF; DNA: TGTGCCACCTTGGGGGTGGGGACCTACGAGCAGTACTTC
J: TRBJ2-3; D: NA; V: TRBV20-1; size: NA; CDR3: CSASWTGPNTDTQYF; DNA: TGCAGTGCTAGTTGGACGGGACCGAACACAGATACGCAGTATTTT
J: TRBJ1-2; D: NA; V: TRBV4-3; size: NA; CDR3: CASSQDRLNYGYTF; DNA: TGCGCCAGCAGCCAAGATCGACTTAATTATGGCTACACCTTC
J: TRBJ1-2; D: NA; V: TRBV7-2; size: once; CDR3: CASSLGGQGNGYTF; DNA: TGTGCCAGCAGCTTAGGAGGTCAGGGAAATGGCTACACCTTC
J: TRBJ1-2; D: NA; V: TRBV24-1; size: NA; CDR3: CATSDSVGYGYTF; DNA: TGTGCCACCAGTGATTCAGTGGGCTATGGCTACACCTTC
J: TRBJ2-7; D: NA; V: TRBV28; size: NA; CDR3: CASSLTGYEQYF; DNA: TGTGCCAGCAGTTTAACCGGCTACGAGCAGTACTTC
J: TRBJ2-7; D: NA; V: TRBV5-5; size: NA; CDR3: CASSLVENEQYF; DNA: TGTGCCAGCAGCTTGGTTGAGAACGAGCAGTACTTC
J: TRBJ2-1; D: TRBD1; V: TRBV25-1; size: NA; CDR3: CASRETGILDNEQFF; DNA: TGTGCCAGCAGGGAGACAGGGATCCTAGACAATGAGCAGTTCTTC
J: TRBJ1-4; D: TRBD1; V: TRBV5-4; size: NA; CDR3: CASSLRQGGEKLFF; DNA: TGTGCCAGCAGCTTGAGACAGGGAGGTGAAAAACTGTTTTTT
J: TRBJ1-1; D: TRBD1; V: TRBV7-2; size: once; CDR3: CASTQTGGHTEAFF; DNA: TGTGCCAGCACCCAGACAGGGGGCCACACTGAAGCTTTCTTT
J: TRBJ1-3; D: TRBD1; V: TRBV15; size: NA; CDR3: CATSSGLQGRLSGNTIYF; DNA: TGTGCCACCAGCAGTGGGTTACAGGGGCGACTTTCTGGAAACACCATATATTTT